Described below is a single T cell receptor beta chain sequence and its context. Its antigen is unidentified. This entry comes from a study of neurological immune-mediated disorders. Whole-study results and caveats: It was HTLV-1-associated myelopathy that showed the most TCR clonal expansion, while multiple sclerosis showed the least, falling below healthy controls. When grouped phylogenetically, the repertoires of 18 of the 34 multiple sclerosis patients fell together in one related-CDR3 cluster, which is a possible signature.

From germline, CDR1 is LGHDT and CDR2 YNNKEL (reference sequence). Trimming pared 2 bases from V and 5 bases from J, leaving 14 bases between. The CDR3 sequence is 15 residues long. The method for making cDNA was 5'RACE, and it used 10-nucleotide random UMIs. A single record per CDR3 protein comes from TCRdb applying MiXCR to the 5' RACE reads. The sample includes roughly 65,000 distinct CDR3 sequences, more than 4.5% of them seen just once. V gene TRBV3-1 combines with J gene TRBJ2-3; D possibly matches TRBD1 or TRBD2 (7 bases each). Specimen: PBMCs. The sequence was obtained from a human donor with multiple sclerosis. The donor label of this sample is uncertain. CDR3: CASSQRRRGGDTQYF. CDR3 sequence (DNA): TGTGCCAGCAGCCAAAGGCGCAGGGGGGGAGATACGCAGTATTTT.